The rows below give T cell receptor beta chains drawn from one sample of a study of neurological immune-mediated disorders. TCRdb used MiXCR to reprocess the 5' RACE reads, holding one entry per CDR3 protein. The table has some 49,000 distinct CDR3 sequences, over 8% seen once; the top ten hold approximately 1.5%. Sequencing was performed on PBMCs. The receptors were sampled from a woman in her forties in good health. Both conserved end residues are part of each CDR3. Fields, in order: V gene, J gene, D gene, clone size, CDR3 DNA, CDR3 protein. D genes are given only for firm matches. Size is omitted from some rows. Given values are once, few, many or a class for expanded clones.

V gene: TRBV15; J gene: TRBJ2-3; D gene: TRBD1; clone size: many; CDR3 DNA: TGTGCCACCAGCAGCGAGCGGATCACGGGACAGGGGATAAGCACAGATACGCAGTATTTT; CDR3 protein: CATSSERITGQGISTDTQYF
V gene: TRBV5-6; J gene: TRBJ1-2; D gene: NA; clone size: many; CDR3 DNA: TGTGCCAGCAGCGGGGATCCTACCTATGGCTACACCTTC; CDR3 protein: CASSGDPTYGYTF
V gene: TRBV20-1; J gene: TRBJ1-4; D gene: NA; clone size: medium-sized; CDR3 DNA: TGCAGTGCTAGACTTAACCGCAGGGACGGCGAAAAACTGTTTTTT; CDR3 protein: CSARLNRRDGEKLFF
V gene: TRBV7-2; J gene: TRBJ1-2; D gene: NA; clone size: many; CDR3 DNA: TGTGCCAGCACCGTCCCCGGCAGGGGAAACTATGGCTACACCTTC; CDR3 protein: CASTVPGRGNYGYTF
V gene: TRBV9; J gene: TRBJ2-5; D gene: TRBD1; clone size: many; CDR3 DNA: TGTGCCAGCAGCTCAACCCCGCCGATGACAGGGGCGACCAGGATACAAGAGACCCAGTACTTC; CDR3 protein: CASSSTPPMTGATRIQETQYF
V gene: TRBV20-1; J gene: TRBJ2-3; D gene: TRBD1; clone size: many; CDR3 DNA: TGCAGTGCTAGAGTGCAGGGGGATTGGGGCACAGATACGCAGTATTTT; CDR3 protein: CSARVQGDWGTDTQYF
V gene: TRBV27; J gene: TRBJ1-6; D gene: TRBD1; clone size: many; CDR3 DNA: TGTGCCAGCAGTTTAGGCGCGGCAGGGGGCGGTAATAATTCACCCCTCCACTTT; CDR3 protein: CASSLGAAGGGNNSPLHF
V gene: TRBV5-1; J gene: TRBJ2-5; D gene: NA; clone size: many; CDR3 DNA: TGCGCCAGCAGCCGACGGTCGGAAGAGACCCAGTACTTC; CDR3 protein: CASSRRSEETQYF
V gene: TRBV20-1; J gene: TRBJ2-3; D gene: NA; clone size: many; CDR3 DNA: TGCAGTGCTAGAGATCCCCTGGGGGAGAGGGGGTTAGATACGCAGTATTTT; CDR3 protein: CSARDPLGERGLDTQYF
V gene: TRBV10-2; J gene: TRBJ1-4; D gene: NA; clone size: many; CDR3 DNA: TGCGCCAGCAGTCCGGACCAAAACAGGGCAACTAATGAAAAACTGTTTTTT; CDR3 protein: CASSPDQNRATNEKLFF
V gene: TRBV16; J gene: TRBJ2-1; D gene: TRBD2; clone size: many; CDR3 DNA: TGTGCCAGCAGCCGCGGGAGCTCCTACAATGAGCAGTTCTTC; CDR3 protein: CASSRGSSYNEQFF
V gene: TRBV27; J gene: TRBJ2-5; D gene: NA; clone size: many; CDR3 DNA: TGTGCCAGCAGTACCGGGGGTAAGGAGACCCAGTACTTC; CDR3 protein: CASSTGGKETQYF
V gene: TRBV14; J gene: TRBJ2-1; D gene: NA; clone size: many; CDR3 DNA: TGTGCCAGCAGCCAAGGACTGCCCCCCTACAATGAGCAGTTCTTC; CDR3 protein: CASSQGLPPYNEQFF
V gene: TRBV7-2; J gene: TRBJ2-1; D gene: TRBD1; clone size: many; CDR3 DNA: TGTGCCAGCAGCCCCCGGACAGGGCTCAATGAGCAGTTCTTC; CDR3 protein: CASSPRTGLNEQFF
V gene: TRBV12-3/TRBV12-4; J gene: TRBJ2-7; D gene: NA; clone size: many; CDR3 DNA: TGTGCCAGCGCGCGAAGGGGGGCTTACGAGCAGTACTTC; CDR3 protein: CASARRGAYEQYF
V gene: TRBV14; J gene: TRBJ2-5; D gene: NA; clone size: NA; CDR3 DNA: TGTGCCAGCAGCGACCGACTGGGAGGCCCGAAGACCCAGTACTTC; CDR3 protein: CASSDRLGGPKTQYF
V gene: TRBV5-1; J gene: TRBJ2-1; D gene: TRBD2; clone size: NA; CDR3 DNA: TGCGCCAGCAGCTGGGACCAGCGGGGCAGCTCCTACAATGAGCAGTTCTTC; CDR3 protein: CASSWDQRGSSYNEQFF
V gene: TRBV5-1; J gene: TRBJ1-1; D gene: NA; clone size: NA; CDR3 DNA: TGCGCCAGCAGCTTGGTTCGGGACGCTGAAGCTTTCTTT; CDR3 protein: CASSLVRDAEAFF
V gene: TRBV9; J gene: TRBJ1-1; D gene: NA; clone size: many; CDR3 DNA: TGTGCCAGCAGCTCCGGAAACACTGAAGCTTTCTTT; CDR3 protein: CASSSGNTEAFF
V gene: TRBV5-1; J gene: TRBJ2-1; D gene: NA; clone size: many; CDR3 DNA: TGCGCCAGCAGCTTCCCCCGGTTGAGACGGGGGAAGAATGAGCAGTTCTTC; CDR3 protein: CASSFPRLRRGKNEQFF
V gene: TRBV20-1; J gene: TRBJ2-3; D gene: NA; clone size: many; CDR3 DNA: TGCAGTGCTAGTAAGCTAGTACTCGATGATACGCAGTATTTT; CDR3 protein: CSASKLVLDDTQYF
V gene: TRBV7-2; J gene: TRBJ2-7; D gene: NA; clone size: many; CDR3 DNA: TGTGCCAGCAGCATAATCTACGAGCAGTACTTC; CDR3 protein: CASSIIYEQYF
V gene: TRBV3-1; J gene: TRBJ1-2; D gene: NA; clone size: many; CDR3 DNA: TGTGCCAGCAGCCAGTACCAAATGAACTATGGCTACACCTTC; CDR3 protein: CASSQYQMNYGYTF
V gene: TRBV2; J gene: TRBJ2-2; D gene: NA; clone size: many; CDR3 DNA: TGTGCCAGCAGTGTCAACGGGGGGCGAGACACCGGGGAGCTGTTTTTT; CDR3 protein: CASSVNGGRDTGELFF
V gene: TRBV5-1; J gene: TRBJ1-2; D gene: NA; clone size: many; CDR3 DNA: TGCGCCAGCAGCTTGGCCGGCAGGGAAAGCGGCTACACCTTC; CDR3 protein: CASSLAGRESGYTF
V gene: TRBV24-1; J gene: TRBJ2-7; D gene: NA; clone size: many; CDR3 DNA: TGTGCCACCAGTGCCGCGCGGGGGCGCGTGTACGAGCAGTACTTC; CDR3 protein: CATSAARGRVYEQYF
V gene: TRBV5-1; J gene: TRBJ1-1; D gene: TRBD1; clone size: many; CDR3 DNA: TGCGCCAGCAGCCGACAGGGGGTAAACACTGAAGCTTTCTTT; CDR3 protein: CASSRQGVNTEAFF
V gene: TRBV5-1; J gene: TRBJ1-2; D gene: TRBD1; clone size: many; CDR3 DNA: TGCGCCAGCAGCTTGGGAACCCCAGGGGGCGTTCGTTGGGTCTATGGCTACACCTTC; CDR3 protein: CASSLGTPGGVRWVYGYTF
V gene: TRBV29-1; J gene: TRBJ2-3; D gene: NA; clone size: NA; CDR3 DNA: TGCAGCGTTGGGGGACCAAACATAGACACGCAGTATTTT; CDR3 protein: CSVGGPNIDTQYF